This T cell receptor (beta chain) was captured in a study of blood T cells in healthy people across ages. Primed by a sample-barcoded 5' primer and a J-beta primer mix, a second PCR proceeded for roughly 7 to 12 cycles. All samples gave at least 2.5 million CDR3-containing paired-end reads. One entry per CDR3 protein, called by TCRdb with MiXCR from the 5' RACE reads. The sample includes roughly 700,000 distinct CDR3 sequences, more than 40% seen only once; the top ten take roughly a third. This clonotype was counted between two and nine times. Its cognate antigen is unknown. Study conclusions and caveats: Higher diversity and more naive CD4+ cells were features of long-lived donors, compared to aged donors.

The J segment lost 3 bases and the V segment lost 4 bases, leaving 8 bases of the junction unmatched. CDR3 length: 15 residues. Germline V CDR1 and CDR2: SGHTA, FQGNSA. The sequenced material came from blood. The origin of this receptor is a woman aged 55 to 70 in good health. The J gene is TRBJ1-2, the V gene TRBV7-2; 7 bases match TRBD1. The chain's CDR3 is CASSSLGQRDYGYTF. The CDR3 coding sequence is TGTGCCAGCAGCTCCTTGGGACAGAGAGACTATGGCTACACCTTC.